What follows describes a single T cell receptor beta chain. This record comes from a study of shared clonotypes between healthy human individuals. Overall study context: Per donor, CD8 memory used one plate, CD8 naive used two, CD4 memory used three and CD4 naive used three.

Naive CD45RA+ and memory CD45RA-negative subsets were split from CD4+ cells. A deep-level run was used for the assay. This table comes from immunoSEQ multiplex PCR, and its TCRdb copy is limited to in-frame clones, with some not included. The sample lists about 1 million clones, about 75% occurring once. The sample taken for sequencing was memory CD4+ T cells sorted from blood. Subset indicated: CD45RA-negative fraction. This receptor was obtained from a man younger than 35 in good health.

This CDR3 reads CASSGAGVGDTQYF. CDR3 sequence (DNA): TGTGCCAGCAGTGGAGCGGGAGTGGGAGATACGCAGTATTTT. This sequence joins TRBV2 and TRBJ2-3, with 8 nucleotides matching TRBD2. The CDR3 runs 14 residues. Germline V gives CDR1 SNHLY, CDR2 FYNNEI. The V segment lost 4 bases and the J segment 5 bases; nucleotides outside the gene matches: 5. Looking up the rest from reference TRBV2 and TRBJ2-3 gives the full variable domain: EPEVTQTPSHQVTQMGQEVILRCVPISNHLYFYWYRQILGQKVEFLVSFYNNEISEKSEIFDDQFSVERPDGSNFTLKIRSTKLEDSAMYFCASSGAGVGDTQYFGPGTRLTVL.